This T cell receptor (beta chain) is from a study of blood T cell repertoires in COVID-19. Sequenced by immunoSEQ multiplex PCR; TCRdb stores in-frame clones only, minus some. Of about 300,000 clones listed, roughly 86% were seen once; the top ten hold 2.9%. Across 24 US areas, participants ranged in age from about 18 to 90 years. Participants classified as exposed had met a COVID-19 case within 2 weeks before study entry. The CDR3 is made up of 14 amino acids. V shed 8 bases and J 10 bases; nucleotides not matched to a gene: 11. Germline-derived CDR1 and CDR2 are SGHVS and FQNEAQ. The sequence was obtained from a woman aged 50 to 60 who had been exposed to COVID-19. Input material: PBMCs or T cells enriched from blood (not recorded which). The rearrangement links TRBV7-8 to TRBJ2-1, with 10 nucleotides matching TRBD1. The CDR3 here is CASGNRDRGVEQFF. DNA of the CDR3: TGTGCCAGCGGAAACAGGGACAGGGGAGTCGAGCAGTTCTTC. Looking up the rest from reference TRBV7-8 and TRBJ2-1 gives the full variable domain: GAGVSQSPRYKVAKRGQDVALRCDPISGHVSLFWYQQALGQGPEFLTYFQNEAQLDKSGLPSDRFFAERPEGSVSTLKIQRTQQEDSAVYLCASGNRDRGVEQFFGPGTRLTVL.